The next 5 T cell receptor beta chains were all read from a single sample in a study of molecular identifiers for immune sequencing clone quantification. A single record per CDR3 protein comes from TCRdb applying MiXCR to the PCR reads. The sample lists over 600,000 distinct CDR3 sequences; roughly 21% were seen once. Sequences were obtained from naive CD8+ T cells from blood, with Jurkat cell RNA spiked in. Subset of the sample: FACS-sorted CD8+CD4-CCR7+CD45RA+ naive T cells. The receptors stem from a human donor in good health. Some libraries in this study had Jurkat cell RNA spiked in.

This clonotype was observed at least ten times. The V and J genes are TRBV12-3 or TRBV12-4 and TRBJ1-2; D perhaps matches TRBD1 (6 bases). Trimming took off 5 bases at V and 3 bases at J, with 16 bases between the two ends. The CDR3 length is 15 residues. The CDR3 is CASSPNIRGYYGYTF. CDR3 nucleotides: TGTGCCAGCAGTCCGAACATCAGGGGTTACTATGGCTACACCTTC.

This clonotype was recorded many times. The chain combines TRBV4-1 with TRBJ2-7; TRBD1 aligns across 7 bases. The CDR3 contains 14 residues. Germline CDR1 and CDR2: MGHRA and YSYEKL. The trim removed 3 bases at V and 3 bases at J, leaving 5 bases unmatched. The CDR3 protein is CASSQNRGNYEQYF. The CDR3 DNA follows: TGCGCCAGCAGCCAGAACAGGGGCAACTACGAGCAGTACTTC.

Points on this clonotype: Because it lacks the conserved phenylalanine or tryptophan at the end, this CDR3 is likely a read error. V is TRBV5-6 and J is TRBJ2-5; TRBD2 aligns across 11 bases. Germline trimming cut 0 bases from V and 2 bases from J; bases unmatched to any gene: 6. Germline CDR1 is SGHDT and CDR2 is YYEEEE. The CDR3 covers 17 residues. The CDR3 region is CASSLAPSGGLQETQYS. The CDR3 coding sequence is TGTGCCAGCAGCTTGGCGCCTAGCGGGGGGCTGCAAGAGACCCAGTACTCC.

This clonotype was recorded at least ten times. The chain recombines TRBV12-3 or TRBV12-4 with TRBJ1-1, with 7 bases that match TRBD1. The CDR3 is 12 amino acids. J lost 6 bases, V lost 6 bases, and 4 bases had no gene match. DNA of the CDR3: TGTGCCAGCAGGAGGGGGCTCGCTGAAGCTTTCTTT. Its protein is CASRRGLAEAFF.

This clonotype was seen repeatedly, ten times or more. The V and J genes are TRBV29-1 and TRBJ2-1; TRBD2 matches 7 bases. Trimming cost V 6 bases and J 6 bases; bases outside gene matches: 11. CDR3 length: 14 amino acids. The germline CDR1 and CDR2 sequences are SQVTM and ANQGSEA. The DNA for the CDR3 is TGCAGCGTCTACGGGAGCGCGGGGGTCAATGAGCAGTTCTTC. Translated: CSVYGSAGVNEQFF.